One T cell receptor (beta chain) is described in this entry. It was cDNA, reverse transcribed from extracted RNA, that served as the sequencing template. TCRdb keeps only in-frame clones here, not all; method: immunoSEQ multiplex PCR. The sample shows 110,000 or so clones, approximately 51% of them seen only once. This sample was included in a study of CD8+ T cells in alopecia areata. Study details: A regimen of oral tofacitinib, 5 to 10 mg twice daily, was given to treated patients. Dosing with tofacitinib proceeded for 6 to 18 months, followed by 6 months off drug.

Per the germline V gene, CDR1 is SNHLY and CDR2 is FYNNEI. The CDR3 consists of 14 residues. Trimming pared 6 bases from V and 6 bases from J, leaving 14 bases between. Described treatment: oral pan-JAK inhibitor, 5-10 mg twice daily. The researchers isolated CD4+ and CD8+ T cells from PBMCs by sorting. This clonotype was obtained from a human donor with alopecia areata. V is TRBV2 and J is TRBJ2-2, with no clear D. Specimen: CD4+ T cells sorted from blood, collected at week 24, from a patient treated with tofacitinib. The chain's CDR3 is CASRAQTGPGELFF. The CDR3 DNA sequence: TGTGCCAGCAGGGCCCAAACCGGCCCCGGGGAGCTGTTTTTT.